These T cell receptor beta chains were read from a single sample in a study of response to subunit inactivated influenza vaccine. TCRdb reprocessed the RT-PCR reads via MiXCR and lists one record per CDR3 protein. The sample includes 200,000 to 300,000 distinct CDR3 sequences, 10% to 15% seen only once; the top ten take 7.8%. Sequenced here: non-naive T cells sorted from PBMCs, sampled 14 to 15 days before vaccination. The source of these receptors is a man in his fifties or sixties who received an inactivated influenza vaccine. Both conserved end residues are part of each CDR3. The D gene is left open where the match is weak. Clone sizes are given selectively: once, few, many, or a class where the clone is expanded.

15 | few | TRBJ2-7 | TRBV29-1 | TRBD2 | TGCAGCGTCTGGGGGGGACTAGCGGGGACAAACGAGCAGTACTTC | CSVWGGLAGTNEQYF
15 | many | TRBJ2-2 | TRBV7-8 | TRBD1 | TGTGCCAGCAGCTCGTACAGGGGGAACACCGGGGAGCTGTTTTTT | CASSSYRGNTGELFF
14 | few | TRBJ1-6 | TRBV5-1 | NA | TGCGCCAGCAGACTGGGACCTACAGAGTCACCCCTCCACTTT | CASRLGPTESPLHF
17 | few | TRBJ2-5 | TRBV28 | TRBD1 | TGTGCCAGCAGTTTTGGGGGACGACGGGACAGTATGGAGACCCAGTACTTC | CASSFGGRRDSMETQYF
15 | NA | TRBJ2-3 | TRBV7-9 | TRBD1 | TGTGCCAGCAGCTGGAGGACAGGACCGACAGATACGCAGTATTTT | CASSWRTGPTDTQYF
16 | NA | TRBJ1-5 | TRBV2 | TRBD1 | TGTGCCAGCAGGTCGGGACAGGTGGCCGGCAATCAGCCCCAGCATTTT | CASRSGQVAGNQPQHF
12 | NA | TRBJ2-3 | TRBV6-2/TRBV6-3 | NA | TGTGCCAGCAGTTACGAGGCAAATACGCAGTATTTT | CASSYEANTQYF
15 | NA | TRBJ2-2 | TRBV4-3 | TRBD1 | TGCGCCAGCAGCCGCGGGGACAGGGCAGAGGGGGAGCTGTTTTTT | CASSRGDRAEGELFF
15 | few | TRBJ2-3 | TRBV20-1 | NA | TGCAGTGCTAGTAATGATCAGCCCGGACCAGATACGCAGTATTTT | CSASNDQPGPDTQYF
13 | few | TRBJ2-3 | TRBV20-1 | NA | TGCAGTGCTAGGGTCGGGGGCACAGATACGCAGTATTTT | CSARVGGTDTQYF
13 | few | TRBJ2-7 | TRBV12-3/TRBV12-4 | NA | TGTGCCAGCAGTTCATCAGGGGAGTACGAGCAGTACTTC | CASSSSGEYEQYF
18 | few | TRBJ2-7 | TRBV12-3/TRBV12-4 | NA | TGTGCCAGCAGTTTAGATTACGATTGGGCAGGGGAAGCCTACGAGCAGTACTTC | CASSLDYDWAGEAYEQYF
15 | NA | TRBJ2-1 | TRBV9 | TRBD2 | TGTGCCAGCAGCGTTAGCGGGAGTATGAACAATGAGCAGTTCTTC | CASSVSGSMNNEQFF
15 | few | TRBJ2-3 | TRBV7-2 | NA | TGTGCCAGCAGCTTAGTTTCAGGGGCTGGAGATACGCAGTATTTT | CASSLVSGAGDTQYF
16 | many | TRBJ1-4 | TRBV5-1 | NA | TGCGCCAGCAGCTTGGCCCCACAGGGCGGGTCTGAAAAACTGTTTTTT | CASSLAPQGGSEKLFF
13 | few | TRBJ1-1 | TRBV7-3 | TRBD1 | TGTGCCAGCAGCGCATCAGGGGGTTTAGAAGCTTTCTTT | CASSASGGLEAFF
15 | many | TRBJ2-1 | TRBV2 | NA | TGTGCCAGCAAATTTTACCCAACCGGGGGCGATGAGCAGTTCTTC | CASKFYPTGGDEQFF
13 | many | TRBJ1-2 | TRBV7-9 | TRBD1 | TGTGCCAGCAGCGTGGGACAGAATTATGGCTACACCTTC | CASSVGQNYGYTF
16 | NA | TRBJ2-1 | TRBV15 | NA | TGTGCCACCAGCAGTCCAGGCGGGTGGGGACACAATGAGCAGTTCTTC | CATSSPGGWGHNEQFF
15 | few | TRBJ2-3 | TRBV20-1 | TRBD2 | TGCAGTGCTAGCGGGACTAGCGGGAGGACAGATACGCAGTATTTT | CSASGTSGRTDTQYF
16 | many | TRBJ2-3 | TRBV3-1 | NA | TGTGCCAGCAGCCATAACAAGGGGACTGGCACAGATACGCAGTATTTT | CASSHNKGTGTDTQYF
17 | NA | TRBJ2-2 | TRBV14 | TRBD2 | TGTGCCAGCAGCCAACGAGGGACTAGCGGGAACACCGGGGAGCTGTTTTTT | CASSQRGTSGNTGELFF
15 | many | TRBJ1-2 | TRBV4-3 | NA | TGCGCCAGCAGCCAAGCTGTAGAAGGACTTTATGGCTACACCTTC | CASSQAVEGLYGYTF
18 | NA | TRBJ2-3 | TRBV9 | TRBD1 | TGTGCCAGCAGCGTGACCCCTTGGGACAGAGGTGCCACAGATACGCAGTATTTT | CASSVTPWDRGATDTQYF
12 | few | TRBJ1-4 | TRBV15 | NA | TGTGCCACCAGCAGAGAGAATGAAAAACTGTTTTTT | CATSRENEKLFF
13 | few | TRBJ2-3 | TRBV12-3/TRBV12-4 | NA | TGTGCCACGCGCGGCGGGGGCACAGATACGCAGTATTTT | CATRGGGTDTQYF
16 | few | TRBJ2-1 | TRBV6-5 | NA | TGTGCCAGCAGTTACTCGATACAGGCCGGAAACAATGAGCAGTTCTTC | CASSYSIQAGNNEQFF
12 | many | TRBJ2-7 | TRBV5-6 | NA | TGTGCCAGCAGCTTGGGGGTTTACGAGCAGTACTTC | CASSLGVYEQYF
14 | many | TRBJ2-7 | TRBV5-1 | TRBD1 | TGCGCCAGCAGCTTTGGGGGACAGATCTACGAGCAGTACTTC | CASSFGGQIYEQYF
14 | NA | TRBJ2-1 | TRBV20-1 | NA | TGCAGTGCTACCCCGACGTGGGAGAGGGATGAGCAGTTCTTC | CSATPTWERDEQFF
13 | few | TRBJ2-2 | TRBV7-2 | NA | TGTGCCAGCAGCCCCAGGGTTACCGGGGAGCTGTTTTTT | CASSPRVTGELFF
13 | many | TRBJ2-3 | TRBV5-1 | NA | TGCGCCAGCAGCACCGACCCCACAGATACGCAGTATTTT | CASSTDPTDTQYF
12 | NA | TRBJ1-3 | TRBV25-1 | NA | TGTGCCAGCATGCACTCTGGAAACACCATATATTTT | CASMHSGNTIYF
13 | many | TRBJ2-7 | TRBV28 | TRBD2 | TGTGCCAGCAGTTCTAGCGGGATCTCCGAGCAGTACTTC | CASSSSGISEQYF
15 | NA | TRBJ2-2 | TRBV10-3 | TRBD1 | TGTGCCATCAGGGAGACAGGGGGAAACACCGGGGAGCTGTTTTTT | CAIRETGGNTGELFF
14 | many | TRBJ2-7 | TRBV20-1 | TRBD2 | TGCAGTGCGAGCATTCCCGGGACTAGCTACGAGCAGTACTTC | CSASIPGTSYEQYF
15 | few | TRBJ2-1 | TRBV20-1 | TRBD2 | TGCAGTGCAACCGGAAGCGGGAGGGACAACAATGAGCAGTTCTTC | CSATGSGRDNNEQFF
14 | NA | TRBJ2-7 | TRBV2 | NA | TGTGCCAGCAGTGTTGTGGCGGGGTCCTACGAGCAGTACTTC | CASSVVAGSYEQYF
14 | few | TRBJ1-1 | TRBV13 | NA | TGTGCCAGCAGCTTTGACAGTGGGAACACTGAAGCTTTCTTT | CASSFDSGNTEAFF
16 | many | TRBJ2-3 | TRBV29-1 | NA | TGCAGCGTTCCTCCCGGGTTGGAATCTAACACAGATACGCAGTATTTT | CSVPPGLESNTDTQYF
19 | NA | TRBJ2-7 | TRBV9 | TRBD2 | TGTGCCAGCAGCGTAGACGGGGGGGCGCTAGCGGGAGCCCTTGGCGAGCAGTACTTC | CASSVDGGALAGALGEQYF